Below are 21 T cell receptor beta chains sequenced from a single sample in a study of CD8 T cells in ankylosing spondylitis. Each CDR3 protein is one row after TCRdb ran MiXCR on the 5' RACE reads. The table records approximately 220,000 distinct CDR3 sequences, roughly 24% of them present only once. The sequenced material came from blood, either unsorted or a sorted T cell fraction (not recorded which). The receptors originated from a male donor with ankylosing spondylitis or in good health (not recorded which).

The V gene is TRBV20-1, the J gene TRBJ1-3; 7 bases map to TRBD1. This CDR3 is 13 amino acids long. V gave up 2 bases and J gave up 2 bases; unmatched junction bases: 0. Germline-derived CDR1 and CDR2 are DFQATT and SNEGSKA (reference sequence). The CDR3 loop is CSARTGAGNTIYF. The CDR3 DNA sequence: TGCAGTGCTAGAACAGGGGCTGGAAACACCATATATTTT.

The V gene is TRBV7-2, the J gene TRBJ2-7; TRBD2 matches 10 bases. Germline trimming cut 1 base from V and 9 bases from J; bases unmatched to any gene: 9. CDR1 is SGHTA and CDR2 is FQGNSA in the germline V gene. The CDR3 runs to 15 residues. The DNA of the CDR3 is TGTGCCAGCAGCTTAGAGCCCAGCGGGAGGGCCTCGCAGTACTTC. Protein sequence: CASSLEPSGRASQYF.

This clonotype was counted only a few times. The chain recombines TRBV5-1 with TRBJ2-3; D gene unclear. The CDR3 consists of 13 residues. Germline CDR1 is SGHRS and CDR2 is YFSETQ. V was shortened by 7 bases and J by 3 bases, with 12 bases between the two germline ends. CDR3 sequence (DNA): TGCGCCAGCCACCCGGTGGGAACAGATACGCAGTATTTT. This codes for CASHPVGTDTQYF. Based on the CDR3 plus reference TRBV5-1 and TRBJ2-3, the full variable domain is KAGVTQTPRYLIKTRGQQVTLSCSPISGHRSVSWYQQTPGQGLQFLFEYFSETQRNKGNFPGRFSGRQFSNSRSEMNVSTLELGDSALYLCASHPVGTDTQYFGPGTRLTVL.

A note on this clonotype: A much bigger clone sits one base away, suggesting this may be a read error. The rearrangement joins TRBV2 to TRBJ2-7; D might be TRBD1 (6 bases). The CDR3 consists of 12 residues. Germline CDR1 and CDR2: SNHLY and FYNNEI. Trimming shortened V by 5 bases and J by 7 bases, and 12 bases separated the two germline ends. This CDR3 is CASSLGHGEQYF. The CDR3, as DNA: TGTGCCAGCAGTCTGGGACATGGAGAGCAGTACTTC. Filled out from reference TRBV2 and TRBJ2-7, the complete variable domain reads EPEVTQTPSHQVTQMGQEVILRCVPISNHLYFYWYRQILGQKVEFLVSFYNNEISEKSEIFDDQFSVERPDGSNFTLKIRSTKLEDSAMYFCASSLGHGEQYFGPGTRLTVT.

The chain is built from TRBV4-3 and TRBJ2-1, with 13 bases fitting TRBD2. The V gene's germline CDR1 is LGHNA and CDR2 YSLEER. The CDR3 totals 15 residues. V lost 0 bases and J lost 7; bases outside the gene matches: 0. The DNA of the CDR3 is TGCGCCAGCAGCCAAGAGACTAGCGGGAGGAATGAGCAGTTCTTC. Protein: CASSQETSGRNEQFF.

In its sample, this clonotype was seen many times. The chain carries TRBV5-5 and TRBJ2-1; D is perhaps TRBD1 (6 bases). The CDR3 contains 15 residues. CDR1 is SGHKS, CDR2 YYEKEE, per germline (reference sequence). The V end was cut by 1 base, the J end by 3 bases, with 11 bases between. The CDR3 DNA reads TGTGCCAGCAGCTTGATTGGGGGCGGCTACAATGAGCAGTTCTTC. Its protein is CASSLIGGGYNEQFF.

In this sample, this clonotype turned up many times. The rearrangement uses TRBV3-1 and TRBJ2-7, with D perhaps matching TRBD1 or TRBD2 (5 bases each). Trimming removed 3 bases at V and 2 bases at J, with 8 bases between. The CDR3 is made up of 13 amino acids. Germline-derived CDR1 and CDR2 are LGHDT and YNNKEL (reference sequence). This CDR3 reads CASSQGDAYEQYF. The CDR3 DNA follows: TGTGCCAGCAGCCAGGGGGACGCCTACGAGCAGTACTTC.

This clonotype was counted between two and nine times. The V gene is TRBV6-5, the J gene TRBJ2-5, with 12 bases matching TRBD2. J gave up 0 bases and V 0 bases, and 8 bases lay outside the gene matches. The CDR3 sequence is 19 residues long. Germline V lookup: CDR1 MNHEY, CDR2 SVGAGI. CDR3 DNA: TGTGCCAGCAGTTACTCGATGGGGGGGACTAGCGGGTACCAAGAGACCCAGTACTTC. Translated, it gives CASSYSMGGTSGYQETQYF.

This clonotype was recorded a few times. The V gene is TRBV11-2, the J gene TRBJ1-1; 7 bases map to TRBD1. Germline loops: CDR1 SGHAT, CDR2 FQNNGV. This CDR3 has 15 amino acids. J lost 0 bases, V lost 5 bases, and 6 bases had no gene match. CDR3 coding DNA: TGTGCCAGCAGCCCCGGGGACAGCCTGAACACTGAAGCTTTCTTT. Its translation is CASSPGDSLNTEAFF.

This clonotype has a handful of counts. V usage is TRBV7-2 and J usage is TRBJ2-5, with D tentatively TRBD2 (6 bases). V dropped 5 bases and J dropped 4 bases, with 17 bases sitting between them. This CDR3 has 15 amino acids. Germline CDR1 and CDR2: SGHTA and FQGNSA. CDR3 DNA sequence: TGTGCCAGCAGCCCAGGTCTTGGTAGCGGAGAGACCCAGTACTTC. It yields the protein CASSPGLGSGETQYF.

This chain uses TRBV18 with TRBJ1-5, with a possible D match to TRBD1 (5 bases). The CDR3 is 12 residues long. Germline values: CDR1 KGHSH, CDR2 LQKENI. V lost 3 bases and J lost 6, with 6 bases in between. The CDR3 DNA is TGTGCCAGCTCACCTGACAGTCAGCCCCAGCATTTT. Protein sequence: CASSPDSQPQHF.

This clonotype was found a few times. The rearrangement joins TRBV20-1 to TRBJ2-1, with D perhaps TRBD2 (6 bases). The CDR3 spans 15 residues. With 0 bases removed from V and 4 bases from J, the gap between germline ends came to 13 bases. Per the germline V gene, CDR1 is DFQATT and CDR2 is SNEGSKA (reference sequence). The CDR3 DNA follows: TGCAGTGCTAGAGACGGTTTGCGGGGTTACAATGAGCAGTTCTTC. It translates to CSARDGLRGYNEQFF.

This clonotype was detected many times. The J gene is TRBJ1-1, the V gene TRBV9, with D possibly TRBD1 on 5 matching bases. Deletions cut 4 bases from V and 14 bases from J, with 21 bases between. Germline V CDR1 and CDR2: SGDLS, YYNGEE. The CDR3 covers 13 residues. CDR3 amino acids: CASSSGTEAFRFF. In DNA, the CDR3 is TGTGCCAGCAGCTCGGGGACGGAAGCATTTCGCTTCTTT.

Many counts were recorded for this clonotype. V usage is TRBV5-1 and J usage is TRBJ2-7; 7 bases map to TRBD1. V dropped 4 bases and J dropped 1; count of bases not matched to a gene: 8. Germline CDR1 SGHRS, CDR2 YFSETQ. The CDR3 has 15 amino acids. CDR3 nucleotide sequence: TGCGCCAGCAGCCTCACAGGGGAAGGATCCTACGAGCAGTACTTC. Translating it yields CASSLTGEGSYEQYF.

This clonotype came up many times. This chain connects TRBV4-1 to TRBJ1-1, with unresolved D. In germline, CDR1 is MGHRA, CDR2 YSYEKL. There are 16 residues in the CDR3. The V gene lost 0 bases and the J gene lost 4 bases, with 15 bases spanning the gap. The CDR3 here is CASSQDRRPLGTEAFF. In DNA, the CDR3 is TGCGCCAGCAGCCAAGATAGGAGGCCCTTGGGCACTGAAGCTTTCTTT.

In its sample, this clonotype was seen a few times. V is TRBV10-3 and J is TRBJ2-1; TRBD2 agrees at 7 bases. The CDR3 is made up of 14 amino acids. The germline V gene has CDR1 ENHRY and CDR2 SYGVKD. With 11 bases clipped from V and 2 bases from J, the junction kept 9 bases outside the gene matches. CDR3: CAAESGKTYNEQFF. In DNA, the CDR3 is TGTGCCGCCGAGAGCGGGAAGACCTACAATGAGCAGTTCTTC.

This clonotype was detected ten times or more. The gene calls are TRBV5-1 and TRBJ1-1; no definite D call. This CDR3 is 16 amino acids long. The germline V gene encodes CDR1 SGHRS and CDR2 YFSETQ. V lost 0 bases and J 0 bases, leaving 12 bases between the germline ends. The CDR3 loop is CASSLALGEMNTEAFF. The DNA for the CDR3 is TGCGCCAGCAGCTTGGCGCTCGGGGAAATGAACACTGAAGCTTTCTTT.

The chain carries TRBV6-5 and TRBJ2-3; no clear D. CDR1 MNHEY and CDR2 SVGAGI come from the germline V gene. V dropped 3 bases and J dropped 2 bases, with 6 bases sitting between them. The CDR3 is 13 amino acids. This CDR3 reads CASSYRPTDTQYF. In nucleotides, the CDR3 is TGTGCCAGCAGTTATAGGCCCACAGATACGCAGTATTTT.

This clonotype was counted at least ten times. The V and J genes are TRBV5-1 and TRBJ2-7; D gene ambiguous. Germline V lookup: CDR1 SGHRS, CDR2 YFSETQ. Trimming cost V 4 bases and J 2 bases, with 13 bases left between them. The CDR3 runs to 14 residues. The CDR3 DNA reads TGCGCCAGCAGCGTGGGGTCCGCCACCTACGAGCAGTACTTC. Translating gives CASSVGSATYEQYF. Drawing the rest from reference TRBV5-1 and TRBJ2-7, the complete variable domain is KAGVTQTPRYLIKTRGQQVTLSCSPISGHRSVSWYQQTPGQGLQFLFEYFSETQRNKGNFPGRFSGRQFSNSRSEMNVSTLELGDSALYLCASSVGSATYEQYFGPGTRLTVT.

V is TRBV29-1 and J is TRBJ1-2; D is ambiguous. Trimming took 2 bases from V and 4 from J, leaving 11 bases between them. Germline CDR1 SQVTM, CDR2 ANQGSEA. The CDR3 contains 13 residues. As DNA, the CDR3 is TGCAGCGTTGAAAGCCCTGCTACCTATGGCTACACCTTC. Translating it yields CSVESPATYGYTF.

This clonotype was counted at least ten times. V usage is TRBV24-1 and J usage is TRBJ1-1; D ambiguous. The germline CDR1 and CDR2 sequences are KGHDR and SFDVKD. Trimming cost V 7 bases and J 0 bases, with 8 bases left between them. The length of the CDR3 is 13 residues. CDR3 nucleotides: TGTGCCACCAGGGGAGGGATGAACACTGAAGCTTTCTTT. The encoded protein is CATRGGMNTEAFF.